The rows below give T cell receptor beta chains drawn from one sample of a study of response to subunit inactivated influenza vaccine. Each CDR3 protein is one row after TCRdb ran MiXCR on the RT-PCR reads. The sample consists of roughly 550,000 distinct CDR3 sequences, around a quarter of them appearing once. These data were also filed under a second study, of T cells expressing NK-cell markers.

Material: CD4+ T cells sorted from PBMCs, obtained roughly 13 days after vaccination. These receptors all come from a man aged 50-59 years who received an inactivated influenza vaccine. CDR3s include the opening cysteine and the closing phenylalanine or tryptophan. D genes are given only for firm matches. Not all rows give a size; the values are once, few, many and, for expanded clones, a class.

NA	TRBD2	TRBV11-1	TRBJ2-3	CASSRGTSGDFSTDTQYF	TGTGCCAGCAGCCGGGGGACTAGCGGAGATTTTAGCACAGATACGCAGTATTTT
NA	NA	TRBV9	TRBJ2-2	CASSVASWKTGELFF	TGTGCCAGCAGCGTAGCTAGTTGGAAAACCGGGGAGCTGTTTTTT
NA	NA	TRBV10-3	TRBJ1-1	CAISERGGEAFF	TGTGCCATCAGTGAGAGGGGCGGAGAAGCTTTCTTT
NA	TRBD2	TRBV12-3/TRBV12-4	TRBJ2-7	CASSFSTGTSGSYEQYF	TGTGCCAGCAGTTTCTCGACTGGGACTAGCGGCTCCTACGAGCAGTACTTC
once	TRBD2	TRBV12-3/TRBV12-4	TRBJ2-1	CASSSQRGGYNEQFF	TGTGCCAGCAGTTCGCAGCGGGGGGGCTACAATGAGCAGTTCTTC
NA	NA	TRBV20-1	TRBJ2-1	CSAGGGRSSYNEQFF	TGCAGTGCTGGAGGCGGCCGGAGCTCCTACAATGAGCAGTTCTTC
NA	NA	TRBV29-1	TRBJ1-1	CSVGGRYYTEAFF	TGCAGCGTTGGGGGACGGTACTACACTGAAGCTTTCTTT
few	TRBD1	TRBV11-3	TRBJ2-2	CASSQGQRTGELFF	TGTGCCAGCAGCCAGGGACAGCGCACCGGGGAGCTGTTTTTT
NA	TRBD2	TRBV18	TRBJ2-3	CASSPRTSGGADTQYF	TGTGCCAGCTCCCCACGGACTAGCGGGGGGGCTGATACGCAGTATTTT
few	NA	TRBV6-2/TRBV6-3	TRBJ2-2	CASSVPWSRLFF	TGTGCCAGCAGCGTACCCTGGAGTAGGCTGTTTTTT
few	TRBD1	TRBV28	TRBJ2-7	CASSLLSGQSYEQYF	TGTGCCAGCAGTCTCCTTTCGGGACAGTCCTACGAGCAGTACTTC
NA	NA	TRBV29-1	TRBJ2-7	CSVRQTRLTYEQYF	TGCAGCGTTAGGCAAACGCGGCTTACCTACGAGCAGTACTTC
once	NA	TRBV5-1	TRBJ1-2	CASSLGPQYGYTF	TGCGCCAGCAGCTTGGGGCCCCAATATGGCTACACCTTC
NA	NA	TRBV12-3/TRBV12-4	TRBJ1-5	CASSQKVGHSNQPQHF	TGTGCCAGCAGTCAAAAGGTTGGGCATAGCAATCAGCCCCAGCATTTT
few	TRBD2	TRBV4-1	TRBJ2-1	CASSHLAGGGNEQFF	TGCGCCAGCAGCCATCTAGCGGGGGGCGGCAATGAGCAGTTCTTC
NA	NA	TRBV12-3/TRBV12-4	TRBJ2-5	CAGAPAGEETQYF	TGTGCCGGAGCACCGGCGGGTGAAGAGACCCAGTACTTC
NA	TRBD2	TRBV18	TRBJ2-7	CASSPPGGASVEQYF	TGTGCCAGCTCACCCCCGGGGGGTGCTTCAGTCGAGCAGTACTTC
few	NA	TRBV6-2/TRBV6-3	TRBJ2-1	CASSHRAGFSSYNEQFF	TGTGCCAGCAGTCACCGAGCGGGCTTTAGCTCCTACAATGAGCAGTTCTTC
few	TRBD1	TRBV6-1	TRBJ1-5	CASRGQGGSNQPQHF	TGTGCCAGCAGAGGACAGGGGGGAAGCAATCAGCCCCAGCATTTT
NA	TRBD2	TRBV24-1	TRBJ2-1	CATSDLHSAGVDEQFF	TGTGCCACCAGTGATTTGCACTCCGCGGGGGTAGATGAGCAGTTCTTC
NA	NA	TRBV10-2	TRBJ2-7	CASSEVSGREQYF	TGCGCCAGCAGTGAGGTGTCTGGGAGGGAGCAGTACTTC
few	NA	TRBV9	TRBJ2-5	CASSPRPTVQETQYF	TGTGCCAGCAGCCCCCGTCCGACGGTTCAAGAGACCCAGTACTTC
few	NA	TRBV18	TRBJ1-2	CASSPERTYGYTF	TGTGCCAGCTCACCAGAACGGACCTATGGCTACACCTTC
NA	TRBD2	TRBV7-8	TRBJ2-2	CASLRGRIPGELFF	TGTGCCAGCCTCCGCGGGAGGATCCCCGGGGAGCTGTTTTTT
few	TRBD2	TRBV28	TRBJ2-3	CASSLGGGRTDTQYF	TGTGCCAGCAGTTTAGGCGGGGGGCGCACAGATACGCAGTATTTT
few	NA	TRBV5-1	TRBJ2-7	CASREGYEQYF	TGCGCCAGCAGAGAAGGCTACGAGCAGTACTTC
many	NA	TRBV24-1	TRBJ2-1	CATSTGYNEQFF	TGTGCCACCAGCACCGGCTACAATGAGCAGTTCTTC
NA	TRBD1	TRBV6-2/TRBV6-3	TRBJ2-7	CASSLGQKNYEQYF	TGTGCCAGCAGTTTGGGACAGAAAAACTACGAGCAGTACTTC
NA	TRBD1	TRBV7-2	TRBJ1-1	CASSQRTGRGTEAFF	TGTGCCAGCAGCCAGCGGACAGGGAGGGGCACTGAAGCTTTCTTT
NA	TRBD1	TRBV20-1	TRBJ1-1	CSANKGARTEAFF	TGCAGTGCTAATAAGGGGGCGCGAACTGAAGCTTTCTTT
NA	TRBD1	TRBV7-2	TRBJ2-2	CASSLLSGTANTGELFF	TGTGCCAGCAGCCTCCTTTCCGGGACAGCAAACACCGGGGAGCTGTTTTTT
NA	TRBD1	TRBV29-1	TRBJ1-2	CSSRDSNSRYGYTF	TGCAGCTCCCGGGACAGCAATTCTCGCTATGGCTACACCTTC
NA	NA	TRBV5-1	TRBJ2-3	CASSPWGDRSTDTQYF	TGCGCCAGCAGCCCGTGGGGGGATCGAAGCACAGATACGCAGTATTTT
NA	TRBD2	TRBV5-1	TRBJ2-3	CASSIGLAGSNTQYF	TGCGCCAGCAGCATTGGACTAGCGGGTTCAAATACGCAGTATTTT
many	TRBD1	TRBV12-3/TRBV12-4	TRBJ2-7	CASSLGFGGQGPFYEQYF	TGTGCCAGCAGTTTGGGTTTTGGGGGACAGGGCCCCTTCTACGAGCAGTACTTC
NA	NA	TRBV4-3	TRBJ2-7	CASSQEVATRGEQYF	TGCGCCAGCAGCCAAGAAGTTGCGACTAGGGGGGAGCAGTACTTC
NA	NA	TRBV12-3/TRBV12-4	TRBJ2-7	CASSWGTPTREQYF	TGTGCCAGCAGTTGGGGGACGCCAACGAGAGAGCAGTACTTC
NA	TRBD2	TRBV29-1	TRBJ2-1	CSASPGGRLADYNEQFF	TGCAGCGCCTCCCCCGGAGGGAGACTAGCGGATTACAATGAGCAGTTCTTC
NA	NA	TRBV14	TRBJ2-2	CASSRNFDGNTGELFF	TGTGCCAGCAGCCGAAATTTCGACGGGAACACCGGGGAGCTGTTTTTT
NA	NA	TRBV3-1	TRBJ1-2	CASSQQAIPNYGYTF	TGTGCCAGCAGCCAACAGGCAATTCCTAACTATGGCTACACCTTC
NA	NA	TRBV7-8	TRBJ2-7	CASSLGGDVREQYF	TGTGCCAGCAGCTTAGGTGGGGATGTGCGCGAGCAGTACTTC
many	TRBD1	TRBV29-1	TRBJ1-1	CSVSGGRGTEAFF	TGCAGCGTTTCAGGGGGCCGGGGTACTGAAGCTTTCTTT
NA	TRBD1	TRBV24-1	TRBJ2-1	CATSDGTGLVGNEQFF	TGTGCCACCAGTGATGGGACAGGGTTGGTGGGCAATGAGCAGTTCTTC
NA	NA	TRBV7-2	TRBJ2-7	CASSLAGFVEQYF	TGTGCCAGCAGCTTAGCGGGGTTCGTCGAGCAGTACTTC
once	TRBD1	TRBV2	TRBJ1-1	CASRDRGVGEGTEAFF	TGTGCCAGCAGAGACAGGGGAGTTGGGGAAGGCACTGAAGCTTTCTTT
NA	TRBD2	TRBV5-1	TRBJ2-1	CASSLDLAGVSNEQFF	TGCGCCAGCAGCTTGGATCTAGCGGGAGTTTCCAATGAGCAGTTCTTC
NA	NA	TRBV6-2/TRBV6-3	TRBJ1-1	CASSYSRSTEAFF	TGTGCCAGCAGTTACTCGAGGAGCACTGAAGCTTTCTTT
few	NA	TRBV5-1	TRBJ2-7	CASSFLPDNTYEQYF	TGCGCCAGCAGCTTTCTGCCGGACAACACCTACGAGCAGTACTTC
few	NA	TRBV18	TRBJ1-4	CASSPSGGNEKLFF	TGTGCCAGCTCACCTTCGGGGGGAAATGAAAAACTGTTTTTT
few	NA	TRBV5-1	TRBJ2-3	CASSVGILRTDTQYF	TGCGCCAGCAGCGTGGGGATTCTTCGCACAGATACGCAGTATTTT